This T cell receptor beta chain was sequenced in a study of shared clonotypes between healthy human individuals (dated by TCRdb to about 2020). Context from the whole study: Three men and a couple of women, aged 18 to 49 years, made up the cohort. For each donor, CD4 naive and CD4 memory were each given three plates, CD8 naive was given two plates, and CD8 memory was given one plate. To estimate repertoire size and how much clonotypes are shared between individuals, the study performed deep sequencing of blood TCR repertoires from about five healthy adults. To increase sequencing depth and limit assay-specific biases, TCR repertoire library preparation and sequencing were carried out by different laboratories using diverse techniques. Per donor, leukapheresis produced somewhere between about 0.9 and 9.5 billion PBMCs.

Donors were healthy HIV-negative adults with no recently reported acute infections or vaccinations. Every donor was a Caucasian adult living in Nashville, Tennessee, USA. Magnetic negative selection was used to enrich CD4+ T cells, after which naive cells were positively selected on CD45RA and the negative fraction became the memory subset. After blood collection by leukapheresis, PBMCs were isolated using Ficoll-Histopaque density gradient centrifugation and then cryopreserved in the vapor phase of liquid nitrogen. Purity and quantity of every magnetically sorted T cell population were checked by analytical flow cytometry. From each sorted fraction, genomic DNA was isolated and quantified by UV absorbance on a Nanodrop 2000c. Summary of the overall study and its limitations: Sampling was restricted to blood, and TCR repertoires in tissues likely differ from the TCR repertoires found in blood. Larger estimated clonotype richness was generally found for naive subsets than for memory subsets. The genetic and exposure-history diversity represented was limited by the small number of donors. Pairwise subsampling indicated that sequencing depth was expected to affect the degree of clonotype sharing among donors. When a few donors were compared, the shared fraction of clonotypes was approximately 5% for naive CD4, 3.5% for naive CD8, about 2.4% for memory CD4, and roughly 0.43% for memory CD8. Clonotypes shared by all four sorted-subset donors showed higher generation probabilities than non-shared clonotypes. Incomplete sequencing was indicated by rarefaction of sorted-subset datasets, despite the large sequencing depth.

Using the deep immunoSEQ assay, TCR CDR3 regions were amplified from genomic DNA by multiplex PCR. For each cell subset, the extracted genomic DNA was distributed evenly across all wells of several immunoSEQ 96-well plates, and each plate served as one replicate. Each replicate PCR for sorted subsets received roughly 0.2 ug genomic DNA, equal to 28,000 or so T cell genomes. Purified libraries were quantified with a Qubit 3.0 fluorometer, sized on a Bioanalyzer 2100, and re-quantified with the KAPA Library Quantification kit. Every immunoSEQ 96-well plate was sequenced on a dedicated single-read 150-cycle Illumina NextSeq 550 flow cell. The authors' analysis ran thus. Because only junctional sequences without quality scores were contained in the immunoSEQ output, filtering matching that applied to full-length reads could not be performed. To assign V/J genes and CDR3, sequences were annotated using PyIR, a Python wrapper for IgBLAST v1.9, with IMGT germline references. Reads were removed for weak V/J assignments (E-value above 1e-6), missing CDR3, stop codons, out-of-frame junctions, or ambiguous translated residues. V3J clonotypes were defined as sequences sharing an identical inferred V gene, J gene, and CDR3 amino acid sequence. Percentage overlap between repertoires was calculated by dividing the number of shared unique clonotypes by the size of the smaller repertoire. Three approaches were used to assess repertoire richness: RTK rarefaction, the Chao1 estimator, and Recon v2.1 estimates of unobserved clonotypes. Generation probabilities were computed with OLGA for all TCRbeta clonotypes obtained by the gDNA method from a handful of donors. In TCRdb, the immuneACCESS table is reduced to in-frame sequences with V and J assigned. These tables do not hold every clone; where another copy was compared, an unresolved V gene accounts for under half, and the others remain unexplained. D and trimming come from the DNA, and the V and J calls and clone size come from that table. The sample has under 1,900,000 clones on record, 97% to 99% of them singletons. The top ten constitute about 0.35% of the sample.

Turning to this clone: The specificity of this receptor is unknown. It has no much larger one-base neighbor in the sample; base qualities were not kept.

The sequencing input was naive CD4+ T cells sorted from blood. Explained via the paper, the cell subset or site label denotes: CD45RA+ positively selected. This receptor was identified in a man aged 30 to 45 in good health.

The CDR3 in this case is CASSLGNRGTEQYF. The DNA sequence is TGTGCCAGCAGCTTGGGTAACCGGGGGACCGAGCAGTACTTC. This chain is built from TRBV5-4 and TRBJ2-7, with a tentative D gene TRBD2 over 6 matching bases. The junction carries 13 bases between V and J, which are trimmed by 0 bases and 6 bases respectively. Taken from cysteine to phenylalanine, the CDR3 has 14 residues. Of the read, only the CDR3 DNA is kept; its 42 bases are in frame from base 1. The germline V gene encodes CDR1 SGHNT and CDR2 YYREEE (reference sequence).